This TCR beta chain was captured by sequencing in a study of T-cell reconstitution after alpha-beta-depleted transplantation in children. Trimming took off 1 base at V and 2 bases at J, with 15 bases between the two ends. Germline V gene sequence: CDR1 LGHNA, CDR2 YSLEER. The CDR3 contains 16 residues. This sample's TCRbeta library carried unique molecular identifier barcodes. Each CDR3 protein gets one entry after TCRdb re-called the PCR reads with MiXCR. The table records about 460,000 distinct CDR3 sequences, more than 9% of them present only once. This clonotype came up many times. As yet, its antigen is unknown. Study-wide results and limits: Elevated TCRbeta diversity at day 60 was traced, in some patients, to surviving recipient T cells and thymic progenitors. At around two months after transplant, the alpha-beta T cells were reportedly derived from several hundred expanded clones that came from non-depleted graft cells. Once a year had passed after transplant, T-cell counts and diversity came mostly from newly produced T cells.

Source: PBMCs, taken before TCRalphabeta/CD19-depleted stem cell transplant. The chain has TRBV4-3 and TRBJ2-7; no reliable D call. The sequence was obtained from a child younger than 10 with inherited bone marrow failure, due to receive a stem cell transplant. The DNA for the CDR3 is TGCGCCAGCAGCCAAGTTTTTGGATCCCGGACCTACGAGCAGTACTTC. It translates to CASSQVFGSRTYEQYF.